The 18 T cell receptor beta chains presented below share a single source sample, sequenced in a study of breast tumors, draining lymph nodes, adjacent tissues. MiXCR was run by TCRdb on the multiplex PCR reads, yielding one entry per CDR3 protein. The sample comprises 50,000 to 55,000 distinct CDR3 sequences, under 55% of which are singletons, and roughly 10% rests with the top ten. Sequencing was carried out using breast tumor tissue. The receptors were gathered from a female donor with breast cancer. Some clones in this sample may be carry-over from other donors' samples.

This chain connects TRBV7-2 to TRBJ2-1; D assignment may be TRBD1 or TRBD2 (5 bases each). The CDR3 totals 15 residues. V was shortened by 4 bases and J by 5 bases, with 15 bases between the two germline ends. Germline assignment: CDR1 SGHTA and CDR2 FQGNSA. CDR3 residues: CASSYRDPRNNEQFF. In nucleotides, the CDR3 is TGTGCCAGCAGCTACCGGGACCCTAGAAACAATGAGCAGTTCTTC.

V and J are TRBV2 and TRBJ2-7; D may match TRBD1 or TRBD2 (6 bases each). V shed 8 bases and J shed 2 bases, with 19 bases lying between them. Germline V gene data show CDR1 as SNHLY and CDR2 as FYNNEI. The CDR3 sequence is 15 residues long. In nucleotides, the CDR3 is TGTGCCAGCGTTGAAGGGGGGTATGGAACCTACGAGCAGTACTTC. Protein: CASVEGGYGTYEQYF.

The CDR3 nucleotides are TGTGCCAGCCAGAGCTCCTACGAGCAGTACTTC. It yields the protein CASQSSYEQYF. The chain combines TRBV7-9 with TRBJ2-7; the D is unclear. V was pared by 8 bases and J by 0 bases, with 5 bases between. Per germline, CDR1 SEHNR and CDR2 FQNEAQ (reference sequence). The CDR3 is made up of 11 amino acids.

Remarks on this clonotype: The DNA is left out, because the CDR3 cannot be placed on it with certainty; the CDR3 is given as TCRdb lists it. The chain joins TRBV6-4 to TRBJ2-2; TRBD2 is the table's D call, not checked against the DNA. The CDR3 is made up of 17 amino acids, end residues included. Per germline, CDR1 MRHNA and CDR2 SNTAGT. The CDR3 protein is CARRGFTYEQYFGELFF.

This chain connects TRBV12-3 or TRBV12-4 to TRBJ2-3; 9 nucleotides agree with TRBD1. The CDR3 length is 15 residues. With V trimmed by 3 bases and J by 4 bases, 5 bases remained unmatched. CDR3 amino acids: CASSFRDRVADTQYF. The CDR3 region has the DNA TGTGCCAGCAGTTTCCGGGACAGGGTGGCAGATACGCAGTATTTT.

Of note for this clonotype: One end of the junction does not line up with germline, which may come from a read error. The rearrangement joins TRBV5-5 to TRBJ1-2; D not resolved. The CDR3 totals 11 residues. Germline V lookup: CDR1 SGHKS, CDR2 YYEKEE (reference sequence). The CDR3 coding sequence is TGTGCCAGCAGCTTAAACTATGCCTACACCTTC. Translated, it gives CASSLNYAYTF.

This clonotype has at least ten counts. The chain joins TRBV20-1 to TRBJ1-5; D uncertain. CDR1 and CDR2 from the germline V gene are DFQATT and SNEGSKA (reference sequence). V lost 2 bases to trimming and J lost 7 bases, with 3 bases between them. The CDR3 sequence is 10 residues long. CDR3 sequence: CSARWQPQHF. CDR3 bases: TGCAGTGCTAGATGGCAGCCCCAGCATTTT.

This clonotype was picked up many times. This rearrangement joins TRBV7-2 to TRBJ2-7; tentatively, D is TRBD2 (5 bases). Germline lookup yields CDR1 SGHTA and CDR2 FQGNSA. The CDR3 spans 14 residues. The V end lost 5 bases, the J end lost 0 bases, and 11 bases lay between the germline ends. The CDR3 reads CASSQRPDSYEQYF. The CDR3 DNA reads as TGTGCCAGCAGCCAGCGGCCCGACTCCTACGAGCAGTACTTC.

The table lists this clonotype with many counts. The chain links TRBV7-2 to TRBJ1-3, with D uncertain. Trimming removed 3 bases at V and 0 bases at J, with 9 bases between. This CDR3 is built from 15 residues. CDR1 and CDR2 (germline): SGHTA, FQGNSA. In nucleotides, the CDR3 is TGTGCCAGCAGCTTGACACCTAGCTCTGGAAACACCATATATTTT. This sequence encodes CASSLTPSSGNTIYF.

Of note for this clonotype: A junction boundary mismatches the germline segment, possibly from a read error. V gene TRBV5-1 combines with J gene TRBJ2-7; TRBD2 might be the D (5 bases). The CDR3 covers 15 residues. CDR1 and CDR2 from the germline V gene are SGHRS and YFSETQ. The CDR3 nucleotides read TGCGCCAGCGGCTTGTCGAGGGAGTTTGTTCGCGAGCAGTACTTC. Encoded protein: CASGLSREFVREQYF.

Comments on this clonotype: Because it lacks the conserved phenylalanine or tryptophan at the end, this CDR3 is likely a read error. The gene calls are TRBV20-1 and TRBJ1-1; unclear D gene. CDR1 and CDR2 (germline): DFQATT, SNEGSKA (reference sequence). The CDR3 is 14 amino acids. Trimming left V 1 base short and J 5 bases short, with 14 bases between. CDR3 DNA: TGCAGTGCTAGAGTCGAGGAGTTTCGGACTGAAGCTTTCCTT. Amino acids: CSARVEEFRTEAFL.

In the case of this clonotype: Just one base apart from a much larger clone, this may be a read error. The chain carries TRBV6-5 and TRBJ2-7; 7 bases line up with TRBD2. V gave up 5 bases and J gave up 3 bases; unmatched junction bases: 13. Germline CDR1 is MNHEY and CDR2 is SVGAGI. The CDR3 runs to 16 residues. In DNA, the CDR3 is TGTGCCAGCAGTCATCCGGGAGCGGGGATACTCTACGAGCAGTACTTC. Translation gives CASSHPGAGILYEQYF.

The V and J genes are TRBV5-1 and TRBJ2-5; TRBD2 might be the D (7 bases). The CDR3 is 14 amino acids. CDR1 and CDR2 (germline): SGHRS, YFSETQ. V dropped 4 bases and J dropped 5 bases, with 15 bases sitting between them. In DNA form, the CDR3 reads TGCGCCAGCAGCCGGGGACGGGGGGCGGAGACCCAGTACTTC. Translation gives CASSRGRGAETQYF. The full variable domain, rest sourced from reference TRBV5-1 and TRBJ2-5, is KAGVTQTPRYLIKTRGQQVTLSCSPISGHRSVSWYQQTPGQGLQFLFEYFSETQRNKGNFPGRFSGRQFSNSRSEMNVSTLELGDSALYLCASSRGRGAETQYFGPGTRLLVL.

This chain links TRBV20-1 with TRBJ1-1; D is unresolved. The CDR3 extends over 15 amino acids. The germline gives CDR1 DFQATT, CDR2 SNEGSKA (reference sequence). The ends were cut back, 6 bases at V and 1 base at J, with 18 bases in the middle. As DNA, the CDR3 is TGCAGTGCAATTCGTTCGGGGAAAGGGAACACTGAAGCTTTCTTT. Translation: CSAIRSGKGNTEAFF.

On this clonotype itself: Relative to the germline gene, one junction end is altered; a read error may explain this. The chain recombines TRBV11-2 with TRBJ2-3; D is possibly TRBD1 or TRBD2 (5 bases each). CDR1 and CDR2 from the germline V gene are SGHAT and FQNNGV. This CDR3 has 15 residues. Here the CDR3 reads CASGLDGTATDTQYF. In nucleotides, the CDR3 is TGTGCCAGCGGCTTAGATGGGACCGCCACAGATACGCAGTATTTT.

V and J are TRBV4-3 and TRBJ1-2; possibly TRBD1 for D (6 bases). This CDR3 is 19 amino acids long. Trimming took 1 base from V and 5 from J, leaving 26 bases between them. Looked up from germline, CDR1 is LGHNA and CDR2 is YSLEER. CDR3: CASSQGGGGRGHSIYGYTF. In DNA, the CDR3 is TGCGCCAGCAGCCAAGGGGGGGGGGGCCGGGGACACTCAATTTATGGCTACACCTTC.

This clonotype was observed at least ten times. CDR3: CASSPSLAKNIQYF. CDR3 DNA: TGTGCCAGCAGCCCCTCCCTAGCCAAAAACATTCAGTACTTC. The rearrangement uses TRBV7-8 and TRBJ2-4; D is unclear. The germline CDR1 and CDR2 sequences are SGHVS and FQNEAQ. With 5 bases removed from V and 0 bases from J, the gap between germline ends came to 8 bases. The CDR3 spans 14 residues.

This clonotype was detected ten times or more. The chain uses TRBV29-1 and TRBJ1-3; 9 bases are a match to TRBD1. Looked up from germline, CDR1 is SQVTM and CDR2 is ANQGSEA. V shed 7 bases and J 7 bases; nucleotides not matched to a gene: 5. The CDR3 is made up of 12 amino acids. The CDR3 DNA follows: TGCAGCGCCAAGACAGGGGGTAACACCATATATTTT. Residues: CSAKTGGNTIYF.